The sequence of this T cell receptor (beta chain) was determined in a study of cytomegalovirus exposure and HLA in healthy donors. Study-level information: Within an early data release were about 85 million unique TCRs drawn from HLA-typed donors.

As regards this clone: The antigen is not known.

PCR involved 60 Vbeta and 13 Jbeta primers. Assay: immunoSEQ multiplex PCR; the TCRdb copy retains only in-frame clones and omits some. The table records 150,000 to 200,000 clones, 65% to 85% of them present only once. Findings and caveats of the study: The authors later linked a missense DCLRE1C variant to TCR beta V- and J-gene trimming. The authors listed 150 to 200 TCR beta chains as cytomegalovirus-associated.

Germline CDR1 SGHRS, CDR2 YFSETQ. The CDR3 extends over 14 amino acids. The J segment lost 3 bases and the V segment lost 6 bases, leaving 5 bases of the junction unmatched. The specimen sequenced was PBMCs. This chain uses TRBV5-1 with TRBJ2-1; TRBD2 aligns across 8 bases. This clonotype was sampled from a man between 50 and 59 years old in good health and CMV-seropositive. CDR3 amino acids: CASTSGSIYNEQFF. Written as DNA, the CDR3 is TGCGCCAGCACGAGCGGGAGTATCTACAATGAGCAGTTCTTC. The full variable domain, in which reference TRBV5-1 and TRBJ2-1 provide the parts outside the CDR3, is KAGVTQTPRYLIKTRGQQVTLSCSPISGHRSVSWYQQTPGQGLQFLFEYFSETQRNKGNFPGRFSGRQFSNSRSEMNVSTLELGDSALYLCASTSGSIYNEQFFGPGTRLTVL.